The entry below describes one T cell receptor (beta chain). Its cognate antigen is unknown. The PCR was carried out with 60 Vbeta primers and 13 Jbeta primers. Only in-frame clones appear in the TCRdb table, and some are missing; sequencing was by immunoSEQ multiplex PCR. The sample shows 95,000 to 150,000 clones, about 81% of them seen only once. Per germline, CDR1 SGHDN and CDR2 FVKESK. The length of the CDR3 is 14 residues. Between the trimmed V and J ends, which lost 2 bases and 4 bases, there was a span of 11 bases. This sample is part of a study of cytomegalovirus exposure and HLA in healthy donors. The study, taken as a whole, reports: Later work found that TCR association rates differed between HLA loci; DRB1 had the most and HLA-C the fewest. Another analysis was done later, and it associated 15,000 or so TCR beta sequences with HLA alleles at 0.05 false discovery rate. In a later analysis, the majority of CMV-associated beta chains seemingly showed HLA restriction.

The clonotype was recovered from a man between 35 and 55 years old in good health and CMV-seronegative. This chain joins TRBV14 and TRBJ1-1; no reliable D call. The sample comprised PBMCs. In DNA, the CDR3 is TGTGCCAGCAGCCAATACTGGGAGGGCACTGAAGCTTTCTTT. Translating gives CASSQYWEGTEAFF.